This record looks at one T cell receptor beta chain sequence and its context. Its specificity is unknown. The sample comes from a study of cytomegalovirus exposure and HLA in healthy donors. Study findings and constraints: The authors listed approximately 150 TCR beta chains as cytomegalovirus-associated.

V trimming: 3 bases; J trimming: 3 bases; junction bases outside the gene matches: 6. Germline-derived CDR1 and CDR2 are LNHDA and SQIVND (reference sequence). The CDR3 length is 15 residues. Some clones are missing from TCRdb's copy, which holds only in-frame ones; the method was immunoSEQ multiplex PCR. The data contain some 170,000 clones, 89% of them seen just once; the ten biggest clones take up around 3.8%. The receptor was isolated from a man aged 18 to 29 in good health and CMV-seropositive. The V call is TRBV19, the J call TRBJ2-7; 9 bases match TRBD2. The sequencing input was PBMCs. CDR3 nucleotides: TGTGCCAGTAGTATGTTGGCTAGCGGGAACTACGAGCAGTACTTC. Its protein product is CASSMLASGNYEQYF.